Sequencing of this T cell receptor beta chain was carried out in a study of cytomegalovirus exposure and HLA in healthy donors. Study summary: A data release that came early held roughly 85 million unique TCRs from HLA-typed donors.

About this clone itself: The antigen remains unidentified.

General study results and limits: According to the study, roughly 160 TCR beta chains were cytomegalovirus-associated.

Trimming took 0 bases from V and 5 from J, leaving 10 bases between them. Germline V CDR1 and CDR2: ENHRY, SYGVKD. The CDR3 spans 15 residues. Vbeta (60) and Jbeta (13) primers were used in the PCR. Generated by immunoSEQ multiplex PCR, the TCRdb table keeps only in-frame clones and is missing some. The sample holds some 130,000 clones, roughly three quarters seen once. Material for sequencing was PBMCs. The TCR was taken from a man aged 25 to 40 in good health and CMV-seronegative. The chain links TRBV10-3 to TRBJ2-2; possibly TRBD1 for D (6 bases). As DNA, the CDR3 is TGTGCCATCAGTGAGTCTACAGGGCAGACCGGGGAGCTGTTTTTT. It is translated as CAISESTGQTGELFF.